This T cell receptor beta chain is drawn from a study of blood T cell repertoires in COVID-19. Study context: COVID-19 samples, acute and convalescent, were from the United States, Italy and Spain. T cells, B-cell-depleted T cells, or PBMCs supplied cDNA or gDNA.

The V end was cut by 3 bases, the J end by 3 bases, with 9 bases between. The CDR3 length is 13 residues. Original methodology: Amplification of reference gene primers provided the estimated nucleated cell counts. Some clones are missing from TCRdb's copy, which holds only in-frame ones; the method was immunoSEQ multiplex PCR. Clone size and V and J calls were adopted from that table, with D and trimming inferred from the DNA. The data hold approximately 66,000 clones, with about nine tenths observed a single time. The source of this sequence is a human donor with active COVID-19. The donor label of this sample is uncertain. The chain is built from TRBV12-3 or TRBV12-4 and TRBJ2-7; D is unclear. The sample comprised peripheral blood. The CDR3 DNA reads as TGTGCCAGCAGTTTTAACTCTTTCTACGAGCAGTACTTC. Translating gives CASSFNSFYEQYF.